This entry lists 5 T cell receptor beta chains sequenced from one sample in a study of blood T cell repertoires in COVID-19. TCRdb keeps only in-frame clones here, not all; method: immunoSEQ multiplex PCR. The data contain about 380,000 clones, roughly 85% of them singletons. The sample comprised peripheral blood. The receptors were gathered from a woman aged 18-29 years with acute or convalescent COVID-19.

The chain carries TRBV20-1 and TRBJ1-1, with a weak D call TRBD1 (5 bases). Germline CDR1 reads DFQATT; CDR2 reads SNEGSKA (reference sequence). The CDR3 spans 10 residues. The CDR3 region is CSGGSTEAFF. In nucleotides, the CDR3 is TGCAGCGGGGGGTCTACTGAAGCTTTCTTT.

This clone appeared once. The chain couples TRBV4-2 to TRBJ1-4; maybe TRBD1 (6 bases). CDR3 length: 17 residues. Germline CDR1 is LGHNA and CDR2 is YNFKEQ. Deletions cut 3 bases from V and 0 bases from J, with 14 bases between. As DNA, the CDR3 is TGTGCCAGCAGCCAGGGCCGGACAGTTGCAACTAATGAAAAACTGTTTTTT. As protein: CASSQGRTVATNEKLFF.

The table lists this clone with a few counts. This chain joins TRBV12-3 or TRBV12-4 and TRBJ2-5, with unresolved D. The CDR3 length is 13 residues. Trimming took off 4 bases at V and 2 bases at J, with 8 bases between the two ends. The CDR3 is CASSSQIQETQYF. In DNA form, the CDR3 reads TGTGCCAGCAGTTCCCAGATTCAAGAGACCCAGTACTTC.

The gene calls are TRBV18 and TRBJ2-1; D not certain. The germline V gene encodes CDR1 KGHSH and CDR2 LQKENI. The CDR3 length is 13 residues. V dropped 3 bases and J dropped 5 bases, with 8 bases sitting between them. DNA for the CDR3: TGTGCCAGCTCACCCTCTCTCGACAATGAGCAGTTCTTC. Translating it yields CASSPSLDNEQFF.

Turning to this clone: The sample carries other DNA sequences with the same CDR3. The rearrangement joins TRBV9 to TRBJ1-2, with 7 bases matching TRBD1. V lost 3 bases and J lost 0; bases outside the gene matches: 2. The CDR3 runs 14 residues. Germline V gene lookup returns CDR1 SGDLS and CDR2 YYNGEE. The DNA of the CDR3 is TGTGCCAGCAGCGCAACAGGGGCTAACTATGGCTACACCTTC. Amino acid sequence: CASSATGANYGYTF. The complete variable domain, with remaining parts taken from reference TRBV9 and TRBJ1-2, reads DSGVTQTPKHLITATGQRVTLRCSPRSGDLSVYWYQQSLDQGLQFLIQYYNGEERAKGNILERFSAQQFPDLHSELNLSSLELGDSALYFCASSATGANYGYTFGSGTRLTVV.